Listed below are T cell receptor beta chains from one sample, sequenced in a study of blood T cell repertoires in COVID-19. The table came from immunoSEQ multiplex PCR; TCRdb's copy has only in-frame clones and leaves some out. The sample holds about 110,000 clones; roughly 80% are singletons and the top ten take approximately 22%. Material: peripheral blood. These receptors originate from a man aged 65-85 years with active or convalescent COVID-19. CDR3s include the opening cysteine and the closing phenylalanine or tryptophan. D genes are given only for firm matches. The size entry is marked missing in some rows and otherwise reads once, few, many or a size class.

v_call	clone_size	d_call	j_call	cdr3_aa	cdr3_nt
TRBV30	-	-	TRBJ1-2	CAWSVRGGYTF	TGTGCCTGGAGTGTACGAGGCGGCTACACCTTC
TRBV5-1	-	TRBD2	TRBJ2-4	CASSFWTSGRAVKNIQYF	TGCGCCAGCAGCTTCTGGACTAGCGGGAGGGCCGTCAAAAACATTCAGTACTTC
TRBV2	-	TRBD2	TRBJ2-7	CASSEGAGGTYEQYF	TGTGCCAGCAGTGAAGGTGCGGGAGGCACCTACGAGCAGTACTTC
TRBV28	-	TRBD2	TRBJ2-7	CASSRERELAF	TGTGCCAGCAGTCGAGAGCGGGAGCTCGCCTTC
TRBV7-6	-	TRBD1	TRBJ2-4	CASSTPGQGRKNIQYF	TGTGCCAGCAGCACGCCGGGACAGGGCCGCAAAAACATTCAGTACTTC
TRBV18	once	-	TRBJ1-5	CASSPGSGGNQPQHF	TGTGCCAGCTCACCGGGGAGTGGAGGCAATCAGCCCCAGCATTTT
TRBV5-1	few	-	TRBJ1-4	CASSPGGAVNEKLFF	TGCGCCAGCAGCCCGGGGGGGGCGGTTAATGAAAAACTGTTTTTT
TRBV24-1	many	TRBD2	TRBJ2-5	CATSGRLAGQETQYF	TGTGCCACCAGTGGACGACTAGCGGGACAAGAGACCCAGTACTTC
TRBV11-2	-	-	TRBJ1-2	CASSLLGAPKGYTF	TGTGCCAGCAGCTTATTAGGGGCGCCGAAGGGCTACACCTTC
TRBV27	-	TRBD1	TRBJ1-2	CASSLQPGQGNYGYTF	TGTGCCAGCAGCTTACAACCGGGACAGGGGAACTATGGCTACACCTTC
TRBV2	-	-	TRBJ1-6	CASSRTDFIPYSPLHF	TGTGCCAGCAGCCGGACAGATTTTATACCCTATTCACCCCTCCACTTT
TRBV5-4	-	TRBD1	TRBJ2-3	CASSLQDRVTDTQYF	TGTGCCAGCAGCTTGCAGGACAGGGTAACAGATACGCAGTATTTT
TRBV5-1	-	TRBD1	TRBJ1-4	CASSPGQGSEKLFF	TGCGCCAGCAGCCCGGGACAGGGGAGCGAAAAACTGTTTTTT
TRBV7-9	-	TRBD2	TRBJ2-7	CASSLTSGRATYEQYF	TGTGCCAGCAGCTTAACTAGCGGGAGGGCCACCTACGAGCAGTACTTC
TRBV7-2	-	-	TRBJ1-1	CASSFSRGEAFF	TGTGCCAGCAGCTTTAGCCGGGGTGAAGCTTTCTTT
TRBV9	-	-	TRBJ2-2	CASSVGDREAGELFF	TGTGCCAGCAGCGTTGGAGACAGGGAGGCCGGGGAGCTGTTTTTT
TRBV18	-	TRBD2	TRBJ2-1	CASSPLGAGGKNEQFF	TGTGCCAGCTCACCACTCGGAGCGGGAGGTAAGAATGAGCAGTTCTTC
TRBV2	-	-	TRBJ1-5	CASKEGGYQPQHF	TGTGCCAGCAAGGAGGGAGGGTATCAGCCCCAGCATTTT
TRBV29-1	-	-	TRBJ2-4	CSVEGSSKNIQYF	TGCAGCGTTGAAGGTTCTTCCAAAAACATTCAGTACTTC
TRBV15	-	-	TRBJ1-4	CATSPPPGVPATNEKLFF	TGTGCCACCAGCCCGCCCCCCGGGGTACCTGCAACTAATGAAAAACTGTTTTTT
TRBV29-1	-	-	TRBJ2-1	CSVEASSYNEQFF	TGCAGCGTTGAGGCTAGCTCCTACAATGAGCAGTTCTTC
TRBV27	-	-	TRBJ2-2	CASSLRGGNTGELFF	TGTGCCAGCAGTTTAAGAGGCGGTAACACCGGGGAGCTGTTTTTT
TRBV15	-	-	TRBJ2-1	CATSRDRSNEQFF	TGTGCCACCAGCAGAGATAGAAGCAATGAGCAGTTCTTC
TRBV15	-	-	TRBJ2-3	CATSRDTGRSQHF	TGTGCCACCAGCAGAGATACGGGTCGTTCCCAACATTTT
TRBV28	hyperexpanded	TRBD1	TRBJ2-7	CASSFGGQGYEQYF	TGTGCCAGCAGTTTTGGAGGACAGGGCTACGAGCAGTACTTC
TRBV10-2	-	-	TRBJ1-2	CASSESTQGGYGYTF	TGCGCCAGCAGTGAGTCGACTCAAGGGGGATATGGCTACACCTTC
TRBV6-6	-	TRBD2	TRBJ2-7	CASSYSASGRVEQYF	TGTGCCAGCAGTTACTCGGCTAGCGGGAGGGTCGAGCAGTACTTC
TRBV6-4	-	TRBD2	TRBJ2-1	CASSPIAGSYNEQFF	TGTGCCAGCAGTCCAATAGCGGGGTCCTACAATGAGCAGTTCTTC
TRBV20-1	-	TRBD1	TRBJ2-7	CSATPGGEQYF	TGCAGTGCCACCCCAGGGGGCGAGCAGTACTTC
TRBV15	-	-	TRBJ1-2	CATSWDSKDGYTF	TGTGCCACCAGCTGGGACTCCAAAGATGGCTACACCTTC
TRBV19	-	TRBD1	TRBJ2-7	CASTHQGQGTYEQYF	TGTGCCAGTACCCATCAGGGACAGGGGACCTACGAGCAGTACTTC
TRBV3-1/TRBV3-2	-	TRBD2	TRBJ2-1	CASSQDRTGGVNEQFF	TGTGCCAGCAGCCAAGACAGGACGGGGGGGGTCAATGAGCAGTTCTTC
TRBV2	-	TRBD1	TRBJ1-1	CASSETSRGKTEAFF	TGTGCCAGCAGTGAAACGTCCAGGGGGAAAACTGAAGCTTTCTTT
TRBV5-4	-	TRBD2	TRBJ2-7	CASSPGLAGSYEQYF	TGTGCCAGCAGCCCGGGACTAGCGGGATCTTACGAGCAGTACTTC
TRBV27	-	-	TRBJ2-7	CASSPFWSPISYEQYF	TGTGCCAGCAGTCCCTTTTGGAGCCCCATCTCCTACGAGCAGTACTTC
TRBV6-6	-	TRBD1	TRBJ1-4	CASRDTGVEKLFF	TGTGCCAGCAGGGATACAGGGGTTGAAAAACTGTTTTTT
TRBV27	-	TRBD2	TRBJ2-5	CASSFQRGGRETQYF	TGTGCCAGCAGTTTCCAGCGGGGGGGCAGGGAGACCCAGTACTTC
TRBV5-1	-	TRBD1	TRBJ1-1	CASSLMTGLNTEAFF	TGCGCCAGCAGCTTGATGACAGGGCTGAACACTGAAGCTTTCTTT
TRBV27	-	TRBD1	TRBJ2-3	CASGRQGTDTQYF	TGTGCCAGCGGGCGACAGGGTACCGATACGCAGTATTTT
TRBV6-5	-	-	TRBJ2-3	CASTGKGVGTDTQYF	TGTGCCAGCACCGGGAAGGGAGTGGGAACAGATACGCAGTATTTT
TRBV19	few	TRBD1	TRBJ1-6	CASSARGNSPLHF	TGTGCCAGTAGTGCCAGGGGGAATTCACCCCTCCACTTT
TRBV29-1	-	-	TRBJ2-3	CSVERGLSTDTQYF	TGCAGCGTGGAGAGGGGGTTGAGCACAGATACGCAGTATTTT
TRBV6-5	-	-	TRBJ1-5	CASSYVGGSNQPQHF	TGTGCCAGCAGTTACGTCGGGGGAAGCAATCAGCCCCAGCATTTT
TRBV15	-	TRBD1	TRBJ1-2	CATSRDSGGGYTF	TGTGCCACCAGCAGAGATTCAGGGGGCGGCTACACCTTC
TRBV5-1	many	-	TRBJ2-7	CASSLEGSASYEQYF	TGCGCCAGCAGCTTGGAAGGTAGCGCTTCCTACGAGCAGTACTTC
TRBV5-1	-	-	TRBJ1-2	CASSLGGQTTYGYTF	TGCGCCAGCAGCTTGGGTGGACAGACCACCTATGGCTACACCTTC